The subject of this entry is one TCR beta chain. Its antigen remains unknown. Assay: immunoSEQ multiplex PCR; the TCRdb copy retains only in-frame clones and omits some. The data contain 9,500 to 15,000 clones, roughly 90% of them seen just once; the ten biggest clones take up 3.3%. This sample is drawn from a study of lymphopenia after photon versus proton radiotherapy. Overall study results and limits: Relative stability marked proton patients; photon patients lost diversity and naive cells.

There are 16 residues in the CDR3. From germline, CDR1 is SGHRS and CDR2 YFSETQ. The V end lost 0 bases, the J end lost 7 bases, and 16 bases lay between the germline ends. Sequencing used peripheral blood, obtained from a patient treated with proton-based radiotherapy. The TCR comes from a man in his 60s with pancreatic cancer. The gene calls are TRBV5-1 and TRBJ1-4; TRBD1 is a possible D gene (5 bases). The CDR3 DNA sequence: TGCGCCAGCAGCTTGGGAGGAGGGGCGCCTAGTGAAAAACTGTTTTTT. Encoded protein: CASSLGGGAPSEKLFF.